This passage covers 21 T cell receptor beta chains from one sample sequenced in a study of PD-L1 blockade in urothelial cancer. Here immunoSEQ multiplex PCR was the method, and the copy in TCRdb shows in-frame clones only, minus some. Here the sample spans under 120,000 clones, under 85% being singletons. This sample comprised PBMCs, obtained around atezolizumab (anti-PD-L1) treatment. All receptors come from a man aged 45-65 years with urothelial cancer.

The chain recombines TRBV2 with TRBJ1-3; D gene uncertain. This CDR3 has 13 residues. Trimming pared 4 bases from V and 8 bases from J, leaving 12 bases between. Germline values: CDR1 SNHLY, CDR2 FYNNEI. This CDR3 is CASSGEAGDTIYF. The CDR3 nucleotides read TGTGCCAGCAGTGGGGAGGCGGGTGACACCATATATTTT.

This clone turned up a few times. The gene calls are TRBV7-2 and TRBJ2-2, with D possibly being TRBD2 (6 bases). The CDR3 extends over 15 amino acids. Germline lookup yields CDR1 SGHTA and CDR2 FQGNSA. Trimming shortened V by 4 bases and J by 5 bases, and 14 bases separated the two germline ends. DNA of the CDR3: TGTGCCAGCAGCTACAGATCTGGGGGGACCGGGGAGCTGTTTTTT. This translates into CASSYRSGGTGELFF.

This clone was found a few times. This chain connects TRBV6-5 to TRBJ2-5; D might be TRBD1 (5 bases). The CDR3 length is 14 residues. Germline V lookup: CDR1 MNHEY, CDR2 SVGAGI. V lost 0 bases, J lost 4 bases, and 9 bases lay in between. CDR3 coding DNA: TGTGCCAGCAGTTACTCTCAGGGCTCAGAGACCCAGTACTTC. Translating gives CASSYSQGSETQYF.

The rearrangement links TRBV6-1 to TRBJ1-5; 7 bases map to TRBD1. V was clipped by 2 bases and J by 4 bases; unmatched bases: 11. The CDR3 has 17 amino acids. The germline V gene has CDR1 MNHNS and CDR2 SASEGT. The CDR3 nucleotides read TGTGCCAGCAGTGAACCCTTGACAGGGCCTAGGAATCAGCCCCAGCATTTT. Translating it yields CASSEPLTGPRNQPQHF.

Only a few counts were recorded for this clone. This chain connects TRBV9 to TRBJ2-5, with D tentatively TRBD1 (6 bases). V was trimmed by 0 bases and J by 5 bases, leaving 23 bases between them. Germline loops: CDR1 SGDLS, CDR2 YYNGEE. This CDR3 comprises 18 residues. The DNA for the CDR3 is TGTGCCAGCAGCGTAGGAAGACCAGGGGCGCGACGTTCGGAGACCCAGTACTTC. This codes for CASSVGRPGARRSETQYF.

Remarks on this clone: A read error may produce the germline difference seen at one junction end. The rearrangement uses TRBV5-1 and TRBJ2-2; the D gene is possibly TRBD2 (5 bases). This CDR3 has 15 amino acids. Germline loops: CDR1 SGHRS, CDR2 YFSETQ. Written as DNA, the CDR3 is TGCGCCAGCAGCTTGGCGGGTATTGGGCACCGGGGAGCTGTTTTT. As protein: CASSLAGIGHRGAVF.

The chain recombines TRBV27 with TRBJ2-2; TRBD2 agrees at 8 bases. Germline V gene data show CDR1 as MNHEY and CDR2 as SMNVEV (reference sequence). J gave up 5 bases and V 2 bases, and 10 bases lay outside the gene matches. CDR3 length equals 17 residues. The CDR3 here is CASSLRAGGGRTGELFF. CDR3 DNA: TGTGCCAGCAGTTTAAGGGCGGGAGGTGGGCGGACCGGGGAGCTGTTTTTT.

This chain uses TRBV19 with TRBJ1-2; 9 bases match TRBD1. V was clipped by 6 bases and J by 4 bases; unmatched bases: 12. The germline gives CDR1 LNHDA, CDR2 SQIVND (reference sequence). CDR3 length: 16 residues. As DNA, the CDR3 is TGTGCCAGTAGCGTTACTGGGACAGGGAATCTCTATGGCTACACCTTC. This codes for CASSVTGTGNLYGYTF.

The chain carries TRBV14 and TRBJ2-1; 8 bases match TRBD2. Losses at the gene ends were 5 bases for V and 0 bases for J; bases not matched to a gene: 6. The germline CDR1 and CDR2 sequences are SGHDN and FVKESK. The CDR3 covers 16 residues. The CDR3 nucleotides read TGTGCCAGCAGCTCCATAGCGGGATACTCCTACAATGAGCAGTTCTTC. Its translation is CASSSIAGYSYNEQFF.

The chain carries TRBV7-9 and TRBJ2-7; 9 nucleotides align to TRBD2. The CDR3 length is 14 residues. With 3 bases clipped from V and 4 bases from J, the junction kept 4 bases outside the gene matches. From germline, CDR1 is SEHNR and CDR2 FQNEAQ (reference sequence). The CDR3 loop is CASSFGGRAYEQYF. CDR3 sequence (DNA): TGTGCCAGCAGCTTTGGCGGGAGGGCTTACGAGCAGTACTTC.

The genes are TRBV2 and TRBJ1-5, with D uncertain. With 4 bases removed from V and 2 bases from J, the gap between germline ends came to 9 bases. This CDR3 spans 14 amino acids. Looked up from germline, CDR1 is SNHLY and CDR2 is FYNNEI. The chain's CDR3 is CASSASGGNQPQHF. The CDR3 region has the DNA TGTGCCAGCAGTGCATCGGGTGGCAATCAGCCCCAGCATTTT.

CDR3 amino acids: CASSVSVFTERGEQYF. In DNA, the CDR3 is TGTGCCAGCAGCGTATCGGTCTTCACAGAAAGGGGGGAGCAGTACTTC. This chain connects TRBV9 to TRBJ2-7, with D possibly being TRBD1 (6 bases). This CDR3 has 16 residues. Germline loops: CDR1 SGDLS, CDR2 YYNGEE. Trimming removed 1 base from V and 7 bases from J, with 21 bases in between.

The genes are TRBV27 and TRBJ2-6; a weak D match, TRBD1 (5 bases). V lost 6 bases and J 3 bases, leaving 9 bases between the germline ends. There are 14 residues in the CDR3. The V gene's germline CDR1 is MNHEY and CDR2 SMNVEV (reference sequence). This chain's CDR3 is CASRAQGGANVLTF. The CDR3 DNA reads TGTGCCAGCAGAGCCCAGGGTGGGGCCAACGTCCTGACTTTC.

This clone was observed once. The V gene is TRBV19, the J gene TRBJ2-5; 8 bases fit TRBD1. V lost 6 bases, J lost 5 bases, and 8 bases stayed unmatched. This CDR3 comprises 14 residues. Germline lookup yields CDR1 LNHDA and CDR2 SQIVND (reference sequence). The CDR3 is CASSLQGGQETQYF. DNA for the CDR3: TGTGCCAGTAGCCTACAGGGGGGTCAGGAGACCCAGTACTTC. Using reference TRBV19 and TRBJ2-5 for the parts outside the CDR3, the full variable domain is DGGITQSPKYLFRKEGQNVTLSCEQNLNHDAMYWYRQDPGQGLRLIYYSQIVNDFQKGDIAEGYSVSREKKESFPLTVTSAQKNPTAFYLCASSLQGGQETQYFGPGTRLLVL.

The chain combines TRBV7-9 with TRBJ2-2; 9 bases are shared with TRBD1. The V and J ends lost 11 bases and 10 bases, in that order; junction bases with no gene match: 14. The CDR3 contains 14 residues. Looked up from germline, CDR1 is SEHNR and CDR2 is FQNEAQ (reference sequence). The CDR3 protein is CAGENRGPPSELFF. As DNA, the CDR3 is TGTGCCGGGGAAAACAGGGGGCCACCGTCGGAGCTGTTTTTT.

V is TRBV11-2 and J is TRBJ2-3; 9 nucleotides agree with TRBD2. This CDR3 is 15 amino acids long. V dropped 3 bases and J dropped 1; count of bases not matched to a gene: 2. Germline V CDR1 and CDR2: SGHAT, FQNNGV. CDR3 sequence (DNA): TGTGCCAGCAGCTTGGCTAGCGGGGGCACAGATACGCAGTATTTT. It translates to CASSLASGGTDTQYF.

This chain joins TRBV5-6 and TRBJ2-2; 9 bases fit TRBD1. This CDR3 spans 16 amino acids. J was trimmed by 2 bases and V by 1 base; bases with no gene match: 3. CDR1 is SGHDT and CDR2 is YYEEEE in the germline V gene. Here the CDR3 DNA reads TGTGCCAGCAGCTTGATAACAGGGGGCAACACCGGGGAGCTGTTTTTT. Protein product: CASSLITGGNTGELFF.

This clone has more than one count but fewer than ten. The chain uses TRBV6-1 and TRBJ1-6; TRBD1 matches at 8 bases. CDR1 and CDR2 from the germline V gene are MNHNS and SASEGT. The CDR3 is made up of 15 amino acids. After removal of 3 bases from V and 7 bases from J, the junction contained 5 bases not matched to a gene. The CDR3 DNA is TGTGCCAGCAGTGATTGGACAGGGCTGAATTCACCCCTCCACTTT. It yields the protein CASSDWTGLNSPLHF.

This chain joins TRBV28 and TRBJ1-2; TRBD1 matches 9 bases. The CDR3 totals 15 residues. V dropped 5 bases and J dropped 6; count of bases not matched to a gene: 10. Germline V gene lookup returns CDR1 MDHEN and CDR2 SYDVKM. CDR3 DNA sequence: TGTGCCAGCAGTCTAACAGGGGGCCTCATAGATGGCTACACCTTC. Its protein is CASSLTGGLIDGYTF.

The chain uses TRBV21-1 and TRBJ1-1; the table's D call, TRBD1, has no DNA check behind it. TRBV21-1 is a listed pseudogene. CDR3 length: 15 residues. CDR3 DNA sequence: TGTGCCAGCAGCAAATATCAGGATGGGAACACTGAAGCTTTCTTT. It encodes CASSKYQDGNTEAFF.

V gene TRBV19 combines with J gene TRBJ1-3; TRBD1 aligns across 7 bases. V trimming: 5 bases; J trimming: 0 bases; junction bases outside the gene matches: 4. This CDR3 spans 15 amino acids. Germline lookup yields CDR1 LNHDA and CDR2 SQIVND (reference sequence). CDR3 nucleotides: TGTGCCAGTAGTCAGGGACAGACCTCTGGAAACACCATATATTTT. This gives the protein CASSQGQTSGNTIYF.